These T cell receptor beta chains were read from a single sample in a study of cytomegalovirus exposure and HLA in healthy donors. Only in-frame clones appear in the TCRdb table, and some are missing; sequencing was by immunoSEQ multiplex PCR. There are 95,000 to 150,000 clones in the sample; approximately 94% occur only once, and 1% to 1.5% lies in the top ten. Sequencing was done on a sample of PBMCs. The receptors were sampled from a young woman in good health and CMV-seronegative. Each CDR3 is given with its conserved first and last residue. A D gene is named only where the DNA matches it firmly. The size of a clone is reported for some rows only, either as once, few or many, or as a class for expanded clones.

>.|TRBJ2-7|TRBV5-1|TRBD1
TGCGCCAGCAGCTTTGGGACAGGGTATATCAGGTACGAGCAGTACTTC
CASSFGTGYIRYEQYF
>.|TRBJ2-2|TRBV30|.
TGTGCCTGGAGTGTAAACGGTCCGAACACCGGGGAGCTGTTTTTT
CAWSVNGPNTGELFF
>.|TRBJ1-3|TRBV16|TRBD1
TGTGCCAGCAGCGCGCAAGCCGGGACAGGGGCTGGAAACACCATATATTTT
CASSAQAGTGAGNTIYF
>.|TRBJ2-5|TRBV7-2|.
TGTGCCAGCAGCTTAGGGGCCCTCTCAGAGACCCAGTACTTC
CASSLGALSETQYF
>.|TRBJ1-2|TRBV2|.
TGTGCCAGCAGTGAGGCAGGGGTTTCAGTGGAAGGCTACACCTTC
CASSEAGVSVEGYTF
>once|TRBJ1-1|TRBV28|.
TGTGCCAGCAGTTTTAGGGAGGGGGCTGAAGCTTTCTTT
CASSFREGAEAFF
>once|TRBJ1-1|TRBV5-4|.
TGTGCCAGCAGCTTGGTGGCAGGGGCAAACACTGAAGCTTTCTTT
CASSLVAGANTEAFF
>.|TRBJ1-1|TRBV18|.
TGTGCCAGCTCACCACCTTATAACATGAACACTGAAGCTTTCTTT
CASSPPYNMNTEAFF
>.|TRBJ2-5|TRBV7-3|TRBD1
TGTGCCAGCAGCTCGGGACAGGGGCACACGGAGACCCAGTACTTC
CASSSGQGHTETQYF
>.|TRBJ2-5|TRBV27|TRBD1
TGTGCCAGCAGTCCCGGGACAGTAAAGCGGGAGACCCAGTACTTC
CASSPGTVKRETQYF
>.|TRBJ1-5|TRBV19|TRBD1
TGTGCCAGTGCGTTGACAGGGGGATCAAATCAGCCCCAGCATTTT
CASALTGGSNQPQHF
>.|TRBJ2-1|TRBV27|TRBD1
TGTGCCAGCAGAGGGACAGGGACCTACAATGAGCAGTTCTTC
CASRGTGTYNEQFF
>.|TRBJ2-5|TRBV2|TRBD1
TGTGCCAGCAGGACAGGGAACCAAGAGACCCAGTACTTC
CASRTGNQETQYF
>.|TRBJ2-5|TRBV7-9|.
TGTGCCAGCAGCCTGGTGGTTGAGGAGACCCAGTACTTC
CASSLVVEETQYF
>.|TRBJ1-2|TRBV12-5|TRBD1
TGTGCTAGTGGTGCCGGACAGGTCCCCAACTATGGCTACACCTTC
CASGAGQVPNYGYTF
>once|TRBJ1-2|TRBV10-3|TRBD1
TGTGCCATCAGTGGGACAGGGTACGTAAACTATGGCTACACCTTC
CAISGTGYVNYGYTF
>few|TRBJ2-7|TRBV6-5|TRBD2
TGTGCCAGCAGAGCACATAGCGGGCCCTACGAGCAGTACTTC
CASRAHSGPYEQYF
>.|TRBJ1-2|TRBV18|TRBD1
TGTGCCAGCTCACCTGACAGGGACTATGGCTACACCTTC
CASSPDRDYGYTF
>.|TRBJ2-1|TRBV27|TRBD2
TGTGCCAGCAGTTTAGATAGCGGGGGGGGAACTGAGCAGTTCTTC
CASSLDSGGGTEQFF
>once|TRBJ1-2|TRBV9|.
TGTGCCAGCAGCCCAGACTCTAGCCCCTGGACCTATGGCTACACCTTC
CASSPDSSPWTYGYTF
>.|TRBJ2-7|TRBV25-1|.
TGTGCCAGCAGCCTATCCGGAGTTTGGAACGAGCAGTACTTC
CASSLSGVWNEQYF
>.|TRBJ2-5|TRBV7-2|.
TGTGCCAGCAGCCCCTCCAGCCAAGAGACCCAGTACTTC
CASSPSSQETQYF
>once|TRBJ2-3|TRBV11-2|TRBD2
TGTGCCAGCAGCCCAACGGTCGGGACTAATACGCAGTATTTT
CASSPTVGTNTQYF
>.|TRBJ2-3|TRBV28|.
TGTGCCAGCAGTGGGCCCAGCGGCGATACGCAGTATTTT
CASSGPSGDTQYF
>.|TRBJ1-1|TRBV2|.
TGTGCCAGCAGTGATGGCCTGGAGACTGAAGCTTTCTTT
CASSDGLETEAFF
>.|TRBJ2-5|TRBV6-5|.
TGTGCCAGCGCGCGGAGTTCTCAAGAGACCCAGTACTTC
CASARSSQETQYF
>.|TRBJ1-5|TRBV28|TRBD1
TGTGCCAGCAGTCCAAATACAGGGGGCGGAAATCAGCCCCAGCATTTT
CASSPNTGGGNQPQHF
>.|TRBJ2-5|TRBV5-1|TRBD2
TGCGCCAGCAGCCCGACGGGGGGTCACCAAGAGACCCAGTACTTC
CASSPTGGHQETQYF
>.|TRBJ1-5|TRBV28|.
TGTGCCAGCACCGGTCGGGGTAGCAATCAGCCCCAGCATTTT
CASTGRGSNQPQHF
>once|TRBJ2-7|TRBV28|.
TGTGCCAGCAGTTTCGAAGGGAGCAGTTACGAGCAGTACTTC
CASSFEGSSYEQYF
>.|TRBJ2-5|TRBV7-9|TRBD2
TGTGCCAGCAGCCCCCCGGGCGGGGGACAAGAGACCCAGTACTTC
CASSPPGGGQETQYF
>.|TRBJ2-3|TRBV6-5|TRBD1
TGTGCCAGCAGAGAATCGACAGGGTCGGCAGATACGCAGTATTTT
CASRESTGSADTQYF
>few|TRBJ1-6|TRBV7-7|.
TGTGCCAGCAGCGCAAGTATCTCGGGTTCACCCCTCCACTTT
CASSASISGSPLHF
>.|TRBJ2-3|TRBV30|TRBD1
TGTGCCTGGAGAGGACAGGGCAGCACAGATACGCAGTATTTT
CAWRGQGSTDTQYF
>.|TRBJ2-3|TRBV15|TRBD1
TGTGCCACCAGCAGAGCCGGGACAGTACGGGATACGCAGTATTTT
CATSRAGTVRDTQYF
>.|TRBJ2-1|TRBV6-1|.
TGTGCCAGCAGTCTCATAAGCGGTAACAATGAGCAGTTCTTC
CASSLISGNNEQFF
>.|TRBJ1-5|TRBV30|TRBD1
TGTGCCTGGAGCAGCAGGGACAGGTCCGGGCAGCCCCAGCATTTT
CAWSSRDRSGQPQHF
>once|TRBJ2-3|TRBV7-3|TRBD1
TGTGCCAGCAGCTTAAAGGGGGCGGGTACAGATACGCAGTATTTT
CASSLKGAGTDTQYF
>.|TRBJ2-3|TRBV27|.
TGTGCCAGCAGCTCCCCTCGGCCGGGTACGCAGTATTTT
CASSSPRPGTQYF
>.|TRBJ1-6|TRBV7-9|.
TGTGCCAGCAGCTTAGAACAGGTTTCCTATAATTCACCCCTCCACTTT
CASSLEQVSYNSPLHF
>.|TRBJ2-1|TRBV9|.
TGTGCCAGCGAGACTCCAGGGGTAGGAACCTACAATGAGCAGTTCTTC
CASETPGVGTYNEQFF
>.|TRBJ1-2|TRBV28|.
TGTGCCAGCAGTTCTGGATTGAGGGGACTGCATGGCTACACCTTC
CASSSGLRGLHGYTF
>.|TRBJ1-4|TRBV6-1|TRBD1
TGTGCCAGCACCGTATCCGGGACAGGTCGTGAAAAACTGTTTTTT
CASTVSGTGREKLFF
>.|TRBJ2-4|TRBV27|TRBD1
TGTGCCAGCAGTTTTGATCGGGACAGGAGACCGCAGTACTTC
CASSFDRDRRPQYF
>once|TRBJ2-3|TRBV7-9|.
TGTGCCAGCAGCTTAGTACCCCCAGGAGATACGCAGTATTTT
CASSLVPPGDTQYF
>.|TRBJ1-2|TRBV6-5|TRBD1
TGTGCCAGCGGGGACAGGGCTTTGAATGGCTACACCTTC
CASGDRALNGYTF
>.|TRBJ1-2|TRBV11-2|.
TGTGCCAGCAGCCCCCGGGGAGGGTTTGGCTACACCTTC
CASSPRGGFGYTF
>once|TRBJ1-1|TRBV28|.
TGTGCCAGCAGTCCGGCGTACAGGAAGATGAACACTGAAGCTTTCTTT
CASSPAYRKMNTEAFF
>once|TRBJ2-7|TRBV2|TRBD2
TGTGCCAGCATTAGAGCGGGGGGGAGCTACGAGCAGTACTTC
CASIRAGGSYEQYF
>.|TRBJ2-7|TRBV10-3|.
TGTGCCATCAGTGAGTCGGGCGGGCTCTCCTACGAGCAGTACTTC
CAISESGGLSYEQYF
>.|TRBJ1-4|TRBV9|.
TGTGCCAGCAGCGTCGATTGGGGCACTAATGAAAAACTGTTTTTT
CASSVDWGTNEKLFF
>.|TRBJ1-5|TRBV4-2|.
TGTGCCAGCAGCCTCGCGGGGCCAAATAGCAATCAGCCCCAGCATTTT
CASSLAGPNSNQPQHF
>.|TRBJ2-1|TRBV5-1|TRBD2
TGCGCCAGCAGCCCCGGTAGCGGGGGGGCCATGAATGAGCAGTTCTTC
CASSPGSGGAMNEQFF
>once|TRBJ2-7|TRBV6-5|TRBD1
TGTGCCAGCAGTTTCCCTCCGGGACAGGGGCTTTACGAGCAGTACTTC
CASSFPPGQGLYEQYF
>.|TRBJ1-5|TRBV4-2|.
TGTGCCAGCAGCCAAGAAGTGGGGCCATATAGCAATCAGCCCCAGCATTTT
CASSQEVGPYSNQPQHF
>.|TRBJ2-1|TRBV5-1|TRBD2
TGCGCCAGCAGCTTGGTCCCCGCTAGCGGGACCTACAATGAGCAGTTCTTC
CASSLVPASGTYNEQFF
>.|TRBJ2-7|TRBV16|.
TGTGCCAGCAGCCGAACTTGGTTACAGTACACTTCCTACGAGCAGTACTTC
CASSRTWLQYTSYEQYF
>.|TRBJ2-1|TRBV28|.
TGTGCCAGCAGTTTCATGCCGCGGGGGCCGGAGGTTCGGTACAATGAGCAGTTCTTC
CASSFMPRGPEVRYNEQFF